This is a list of T cell receptor beta chains from one sample in a study of radiotherapy plus CTLA-4 blockade in lung cancer. Data came from immunoSEQ multiplex PCR; TCRdb stores just in-frame clones and leaves some out. The sample carries 90,000 to 100,000 clones, 65% to 75% recorded once. This sample comprised peripheral blood, obtained from a patient treated with radiotherapy plus ipilimumab. These TCRs come from a human donor with non-small cell lung cancer who had a partial response to radiotherapy plus ipilimumab. Some clones in this sample may be carry-over from other donors' samples. Both conserved end residues are part of each CDR3. D genes are given only for firm matches. Size tells how often a clone was seen (once, few, many) or the class of an expanded clone, and some rows leave it out.

J: TRBJ2-5
D: .
V: TRBV7-9
size: once
DNA: TGTGCCAGCAGCTTGTCCGACAGGTACCAAGAGACCCAGTACTTC
CDR3: CASSLSDRYQETQYF

J: TRBJ2-1
D: TRBD2
V: TRBV7-9
size: .
DNA: TGTGCCAGCAGCATACGCACTAGCGGCACTTACAATGAGCAGTTCTTC
CDR3: CASSIRTSGTYNEQFF

J: TRBJ2-3
D: TRBD2
V: TRBV28
size: .
DNA: TGTGCCAGCAGTTTAGGCCACGGACTAGCGGGAGGGCCTACGCAGTATTTT
CDR3: CASSLGHGLAGGPTQYF

J: TRBJ1-6
D: .
V: TRBV19
size: few
DNA: TGTGCCAGCAGCCCCCTCGGGATTGCGTATTCACCCCTCCACTTT
CDR3: CASSPLGIAYSPLHF

J: TRBJ2-3
D: TRBD2
V: TRBV30
size: .
DNA: TGTGCCTGGAACCTAGCGGGAGTTGCCACAGATACGCAGTATTTT
CDR3: CAWNLAGVATDTQYF

J: TRBJ2-4
D: TRBD2
V: TRBV4-3
size: many
DNA: TGCGCCAGCAGCAATAGCGGGGGGGCCAATAACATTCAGTACTTC
CDR3: CASSNSGGANNIQYF

J: TRBJ2-4
D: TRBD1
V: TRBV5-6
size: once
DNA: TGTGCCAGCAGCAGGGACAGGGTGCGTCCCAAAAACATTCAGTACTTC
CDR3: CASSRDRVRPKNIQYF

J: TRBJ2-7
D: .
V: TRBV19
size: .
DNA: TGTGCCAGTAGTCCCCGTTCGGGGGGCGCCTACTACGAGCAGTACTTC
CDR3: CASSPRSGGAYYEQYF

J: TRBJ2-2
D: .
V: TRBV15
size: .
DNA: TGTGCCACGGAAACGGACAGCACCACCGGGGAGCTGTTTTTT
CDR3: CATETDSTTGELFF

J: TRBJ2-7
D: .
V: TRBV7-9
size: .
DNA: TGTGCCAGCAGCTCTTCCCGGGGACATGCTAGCGGCAAACCCTACGAGCAGTACTTC
CDR3: CASSSSRGHASGKPYEQYF

J: TRBJ1-6
D: .
V: TRBV6-5
size: .
DNA: TGTGCCAGCAGCAATCAGGGTACCGCCAATTCACCCCTCCACTTT
CDR3: CASSNQGTANSPLHF

J: TRBJ2-7
D: .
V: TRBV6-5
size: few
DNA: TGTGCCAGCAGTTACACCCAGGGCCGGGACGAGCAGTACTTC
CDR3: CASSYTQGRDEQYF